This T cell receptor (beta chain) came from a study of cytomegalovirus exposure and HLA in healthy donors. Some clones are missing from TCRdb's copy, which holds only in-frame ones; the method was immunoSEQ multiplex PCR. The data contain more than 95,000 clones, approximately 85% of them singletons. The CDR3 covers 14 residues. The trim removed 4 bases at V and 5 bases at J, leaving 5 bases unmatched. Germline-derived CDR1 and CDR2 are SGHAT and FQDESV (reference sequence). The rearrangement uses TRBV11-1 and TRBJ2-5, with TRBD1 matching over 9 bases. The receptor was isolated from a man between 18 and 35 years old in good health and CMV-seronegative. The source material was PBMCs. The CDR3 is CASSSGQGRETQYF. The CDR3, as DNA: TGTGCCAGCAGCTCGGGACAGGGACGGGAGACCCAGTACTTC.